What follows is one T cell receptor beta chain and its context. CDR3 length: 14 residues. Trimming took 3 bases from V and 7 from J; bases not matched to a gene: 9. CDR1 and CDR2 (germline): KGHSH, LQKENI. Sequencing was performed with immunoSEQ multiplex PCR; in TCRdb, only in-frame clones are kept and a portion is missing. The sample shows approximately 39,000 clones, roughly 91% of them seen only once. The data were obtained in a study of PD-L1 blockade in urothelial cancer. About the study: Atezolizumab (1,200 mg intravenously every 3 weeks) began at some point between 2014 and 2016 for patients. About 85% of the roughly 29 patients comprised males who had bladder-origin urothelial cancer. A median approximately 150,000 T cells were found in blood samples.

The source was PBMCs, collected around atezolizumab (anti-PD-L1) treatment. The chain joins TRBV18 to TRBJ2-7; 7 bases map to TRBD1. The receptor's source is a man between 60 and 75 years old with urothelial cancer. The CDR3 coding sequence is TGTGCCAGCTCACCGATTAAGGGGGCTCGGGAGCAGTACTTC. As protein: CASSPIKGAREQYF.